This TCR beta chain was identified in a study of siplizumab effects on memory and regulatory T cells. Overall study results and limits: Naive T cell populations appeared to exhibit greater diversity than memory cells and appeared to be major alloresponse contributors.

Comments on this clone: The target antigen is unknown.

With V trimmed by 7 bases and J by 5 bases, 6 bases remained unmatched. The germline gives CDR1 SQVTM, CDR2 ANQGSEA. This CDR3 has 13 amino acids. TCRdb's table, derived via immunoSEQ multiplex PCR, lists solely in-frame clones and lacks some. The repertoire holds approximately 94,000 clones, approximately 94% seen once, with over 1% in the top ten. The sequence came from a human donor in good health. Material for sequencing was non-Treg CD4+ T cells sorted from blood. This chain connects TRBV29-1 to TRBJ1-1, with 11 bases matching TRBD1. In DNA form, the CDR3 reads TGCAGCGCGGGACAGGGGGTTCGGACTGAAGCTTTCTTT. Protein product: CSAGQGVRTEAFF.